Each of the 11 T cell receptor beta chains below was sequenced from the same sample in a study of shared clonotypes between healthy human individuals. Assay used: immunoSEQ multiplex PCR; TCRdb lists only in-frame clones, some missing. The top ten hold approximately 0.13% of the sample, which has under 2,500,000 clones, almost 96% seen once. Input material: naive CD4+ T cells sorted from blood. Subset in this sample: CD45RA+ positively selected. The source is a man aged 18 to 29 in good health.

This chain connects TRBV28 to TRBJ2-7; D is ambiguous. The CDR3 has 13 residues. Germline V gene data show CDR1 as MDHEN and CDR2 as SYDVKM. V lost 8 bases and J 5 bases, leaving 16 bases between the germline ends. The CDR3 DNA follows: TGTGCCAGCCGTCTTGCCGTACTCCACGAGCAGTACTTC. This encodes CASRLAVLHEQYF.

Here the CDR3 DNA reads TGTGCCAGCTCACCCCAAGGACAGGGGAGCGACGAGCAGTACTTC. Its protein product is CASSPQGQGSDEQYF. This chain uses TRBV18 with TRBJ2-7; 9 bases align to TRBD1. The V gene end was trimmed by 3 bases and the J gene end by 5 bases; junction bases not matched to a gene: 8. CDR1 and CDR2 (germline): KGHSH, LQKENI. The length of the CDR3 is 15 residues.

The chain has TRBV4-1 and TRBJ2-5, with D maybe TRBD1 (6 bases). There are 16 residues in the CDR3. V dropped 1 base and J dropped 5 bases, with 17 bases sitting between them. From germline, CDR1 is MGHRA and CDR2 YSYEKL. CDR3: CASSQGQAAGQETQYF. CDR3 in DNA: TGCGCCAGCAGCCAAGGACAGGCCGCAGGCCAGGAGACCCAGTACTTC.

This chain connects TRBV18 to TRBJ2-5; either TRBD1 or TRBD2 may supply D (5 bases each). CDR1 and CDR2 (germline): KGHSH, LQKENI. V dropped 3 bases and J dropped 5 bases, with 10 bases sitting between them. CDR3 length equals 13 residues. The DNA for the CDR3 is TGTGCCAGCTCACCGTCCGAGGGGGAGACCCAGTACTTC. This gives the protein CASSPSEGETQYF.

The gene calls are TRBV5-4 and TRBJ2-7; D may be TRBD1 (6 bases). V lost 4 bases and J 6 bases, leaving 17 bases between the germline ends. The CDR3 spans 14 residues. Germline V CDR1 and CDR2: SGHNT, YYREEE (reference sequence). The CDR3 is CASSLLQGMGEQYF. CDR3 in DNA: TGTGCCAGCAGCCTTTTACAGGGAATGGGCGAGCAGTACTTC.

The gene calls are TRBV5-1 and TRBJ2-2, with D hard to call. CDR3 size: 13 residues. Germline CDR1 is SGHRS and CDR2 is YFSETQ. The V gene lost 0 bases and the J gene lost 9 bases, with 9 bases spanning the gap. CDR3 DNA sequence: TGCGCCAGCAGCTTGGTTCTTAACCGGGAGCTGTTTTTT. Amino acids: CASSLVLNRELFF.

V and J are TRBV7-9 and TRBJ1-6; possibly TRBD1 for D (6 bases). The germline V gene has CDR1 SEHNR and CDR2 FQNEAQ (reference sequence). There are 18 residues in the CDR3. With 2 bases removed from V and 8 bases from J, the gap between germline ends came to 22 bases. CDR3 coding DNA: TGTGCCAGCAGCTTAAAGCCTTCCGAGGGGGGAGGACATTCACCCCTCCACTTT. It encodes CASSLKPSEGGGHSPLHF.

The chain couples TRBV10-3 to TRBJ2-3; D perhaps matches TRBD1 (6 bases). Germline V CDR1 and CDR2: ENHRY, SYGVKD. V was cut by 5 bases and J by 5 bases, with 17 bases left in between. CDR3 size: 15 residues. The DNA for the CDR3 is TGTGCCATCAGTTCCAGGGGACAAGAGGGAGATACGCAGTATTTT. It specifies CAISSRGQEGDTQYF.

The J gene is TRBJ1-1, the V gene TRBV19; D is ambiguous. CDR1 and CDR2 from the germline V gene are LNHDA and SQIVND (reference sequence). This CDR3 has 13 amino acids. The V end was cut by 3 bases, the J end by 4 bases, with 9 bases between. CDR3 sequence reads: CASSIRAFTEAFF. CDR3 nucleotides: TGTGCCAGTAGTATTAGAGCTTTCACTGAAGCTTTCTTT.

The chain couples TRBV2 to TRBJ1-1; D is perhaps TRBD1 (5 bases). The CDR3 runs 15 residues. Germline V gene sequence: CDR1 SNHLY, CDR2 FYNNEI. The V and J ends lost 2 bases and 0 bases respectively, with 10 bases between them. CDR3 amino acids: CASSEQGLMNTEAFF. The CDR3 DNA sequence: TGTGCCAGCAGTGAACAGGGCCTCATGAACACTGAAGCTTTCTTT.

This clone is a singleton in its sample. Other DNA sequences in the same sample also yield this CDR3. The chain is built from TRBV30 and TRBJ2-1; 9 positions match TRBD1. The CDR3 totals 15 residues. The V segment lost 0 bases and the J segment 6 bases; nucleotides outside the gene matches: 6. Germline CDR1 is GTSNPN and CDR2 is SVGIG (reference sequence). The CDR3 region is CAWSVRTGVGNEQFF. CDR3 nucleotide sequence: TGTGCCTGGAGTGTAAGGACAGGGGTAGGCAATGAGCAGTTCTTC.